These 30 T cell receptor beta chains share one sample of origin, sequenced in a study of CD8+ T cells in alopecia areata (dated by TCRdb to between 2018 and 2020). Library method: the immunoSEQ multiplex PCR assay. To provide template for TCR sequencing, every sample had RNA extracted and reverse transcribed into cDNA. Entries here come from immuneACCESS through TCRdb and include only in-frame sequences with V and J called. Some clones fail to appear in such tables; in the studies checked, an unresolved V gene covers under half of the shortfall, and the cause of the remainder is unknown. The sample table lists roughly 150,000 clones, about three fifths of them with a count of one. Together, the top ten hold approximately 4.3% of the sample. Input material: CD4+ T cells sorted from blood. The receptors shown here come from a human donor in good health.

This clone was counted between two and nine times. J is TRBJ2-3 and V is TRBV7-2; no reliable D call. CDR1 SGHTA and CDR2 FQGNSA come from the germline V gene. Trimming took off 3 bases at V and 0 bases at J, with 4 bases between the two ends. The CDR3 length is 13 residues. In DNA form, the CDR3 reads TGTGCCAGCAGCTTGAGTAGCACAGATACGCAGTATTTT. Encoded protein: CASSLSSTDTQYF. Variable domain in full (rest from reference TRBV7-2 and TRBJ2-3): GAGVSQSPSNKVTEKGKDVELRCDPISGHTALYWYRQSLGQGLEFLIYFQGNSAPDKSGLPSDRFSAERTGGSVSTLTIQRTQQEDSAVYLCASSLSSTDTQYFGPGTRLTVL.

In DNA form, the CDR3 reads TGCGCCAGCAGCCAACAAGTGGGACAGGGGAGCACTGAAGCTTTCTTT. Translation gives CASSQQVGQGSTEAFF. This rearrangement joins TRBV5-1 to TRBJ1-1; 10 nucleotides align to TRBD1. The CDR3 extends over 16 amino acids. The trim removed 4 bases at V and 4 bases at J, leaving 10 bases unmatched. Looked up from germline, CDR1 is SGHRS and CDR2 is YFSETQ.

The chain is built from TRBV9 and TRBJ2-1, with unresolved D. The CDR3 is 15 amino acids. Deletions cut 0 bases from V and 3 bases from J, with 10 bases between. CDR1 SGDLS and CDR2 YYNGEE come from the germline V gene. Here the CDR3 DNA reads TGTGCCAGCAGCGTAGCTGACACCGTCTACAATGAGCAGTTCTTC. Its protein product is CASSVADTVYNEQFF. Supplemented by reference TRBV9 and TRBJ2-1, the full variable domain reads DSGVTQTPKHLITATGQRVTLRCSPRSGDLSVYWYQQSLDQGLQFLIQYYNGEERAKGNILERFSAQQFPDLHSELNLSSLELGDSALYFCASSVADTVYNEQFFGPGTRLTVL.

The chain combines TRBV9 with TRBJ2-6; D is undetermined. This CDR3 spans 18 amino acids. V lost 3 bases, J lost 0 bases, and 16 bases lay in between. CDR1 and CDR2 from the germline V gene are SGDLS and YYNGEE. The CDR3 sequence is CASSGLDGIPSGANVLTF. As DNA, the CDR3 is TGTGCCAGCAGCGGCCTGGACGGAATACCCTCTGGGGCCAACGTCCTGACTTTC.

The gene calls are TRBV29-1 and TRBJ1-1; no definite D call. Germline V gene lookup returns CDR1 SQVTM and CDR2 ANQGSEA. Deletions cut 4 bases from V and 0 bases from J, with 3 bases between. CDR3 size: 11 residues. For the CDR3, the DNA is TGCAGCGTTGCGTTGAACACTGAAGCTTTCTTT. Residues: CSVALNTEAFF.

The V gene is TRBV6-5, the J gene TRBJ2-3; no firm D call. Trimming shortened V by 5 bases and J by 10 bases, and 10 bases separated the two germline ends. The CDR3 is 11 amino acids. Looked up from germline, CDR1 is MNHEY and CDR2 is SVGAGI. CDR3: CASSTGMAQYF. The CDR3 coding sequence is TGTGCCAGCAGTACCGGAATGGCGCAGTATTTT.

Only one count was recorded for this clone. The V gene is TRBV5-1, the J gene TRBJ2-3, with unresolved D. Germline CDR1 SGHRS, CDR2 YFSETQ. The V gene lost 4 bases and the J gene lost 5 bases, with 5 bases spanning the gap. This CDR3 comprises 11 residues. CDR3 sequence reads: CASSARDTQYF. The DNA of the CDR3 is TGCGCCAGCAGCGCCAGAGATACGCAGTATTTT.

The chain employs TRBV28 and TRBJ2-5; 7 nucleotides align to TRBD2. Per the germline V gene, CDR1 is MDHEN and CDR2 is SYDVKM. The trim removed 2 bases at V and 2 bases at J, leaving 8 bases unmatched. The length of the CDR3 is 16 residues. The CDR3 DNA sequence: TGTGCCAGCAGTTTAAGTGGAGCGGGACGGCAAGAGACCCAGTACTTC. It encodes CASSLSGAGRQETQYF.

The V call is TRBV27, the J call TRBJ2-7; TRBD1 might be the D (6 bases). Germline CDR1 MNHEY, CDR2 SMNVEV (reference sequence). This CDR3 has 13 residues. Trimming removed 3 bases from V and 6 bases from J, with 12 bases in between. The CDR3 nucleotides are TGTGCCAGCAGTTTGGACAGCGATGTCGAGCAGTACTTC. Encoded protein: CASSLDSDVEQYF.

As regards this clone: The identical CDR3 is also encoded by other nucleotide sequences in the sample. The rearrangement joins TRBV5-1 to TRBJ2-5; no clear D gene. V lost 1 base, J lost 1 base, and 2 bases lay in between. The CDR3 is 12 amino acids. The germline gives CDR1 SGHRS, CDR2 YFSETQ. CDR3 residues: CASSLRQETQYF. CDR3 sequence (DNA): TGCGCCAGCAGCTTGCGCCAAGAGACCCAGTACTTC.

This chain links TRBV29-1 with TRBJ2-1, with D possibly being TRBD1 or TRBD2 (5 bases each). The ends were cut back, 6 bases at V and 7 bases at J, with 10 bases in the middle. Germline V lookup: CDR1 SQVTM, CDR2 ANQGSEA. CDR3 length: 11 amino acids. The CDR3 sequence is CSVPGTNEQFF. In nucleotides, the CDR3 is TGCAGCGTGCCTGGGACGAATGAGCAGTTCTTC.

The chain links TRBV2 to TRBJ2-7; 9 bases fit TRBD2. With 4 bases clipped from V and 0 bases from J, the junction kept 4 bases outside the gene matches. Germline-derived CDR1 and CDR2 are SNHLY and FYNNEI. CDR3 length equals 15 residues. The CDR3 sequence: CASSGGSGGSYEQYF. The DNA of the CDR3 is TGTGCCAGCAGTGGAGGTAGCGGGGGCTCCTACGAGCAGTACTTC.

CDR3: CASRGRAFGELFF. The CDR3 DNA sequence: TGTGCCAGCCGCGGGAGGGCCTTCGGGGAGCTGTTTTTT. This chain connects TRBV6-1 to TRBJ2-2; 9 nucleotides agree with TRBD2. Germline CDR1 reads MNHNS; CDR2 reads SASEGT. The trim removed 8 bases at V and 7 bases at J, leaving 5 bases unmatched. The CDR3 has 13 residues.

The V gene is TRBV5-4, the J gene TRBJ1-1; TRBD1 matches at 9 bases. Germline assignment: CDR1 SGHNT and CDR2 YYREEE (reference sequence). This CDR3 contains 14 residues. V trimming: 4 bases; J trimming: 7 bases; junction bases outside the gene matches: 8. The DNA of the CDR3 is TGTGCCAGCAGCCCTGCGGGACAGGGAATTGAAGCTTTCTTT. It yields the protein CASSPAGQGIEAFF.

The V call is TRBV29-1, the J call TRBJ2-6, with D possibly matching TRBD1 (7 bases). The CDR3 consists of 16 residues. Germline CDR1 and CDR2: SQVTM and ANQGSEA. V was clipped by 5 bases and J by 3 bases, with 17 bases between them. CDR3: CSVIWRGRNGANVLTF. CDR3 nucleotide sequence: TGCAGCGTTATTTGGAGGGGGCGTAATGGGGCCAACGTCCTGACTTTC.

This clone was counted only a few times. The CDR3 region has the DNA TGTGCCAGCAGCGTAGCGGCGTTCGCCTCTGGGGCCAACGTCCTGACTTTC. Protein product: CASSVAAFASGANVLTF. The V gene is TRBV9, the J gene TRBJ2-6, with D uncertain. Trimming cost V 0 bases and J 0 bases, with 10 bases left between them. The CDR3 extends over 17 amino acids. Germline V CDR1 and CDR2: SGDLS, YYNGEE.

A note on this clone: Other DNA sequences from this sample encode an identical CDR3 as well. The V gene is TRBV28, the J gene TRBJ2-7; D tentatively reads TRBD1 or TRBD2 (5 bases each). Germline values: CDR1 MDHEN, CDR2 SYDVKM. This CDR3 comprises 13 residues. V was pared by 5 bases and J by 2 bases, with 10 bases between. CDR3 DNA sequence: TGTGCCAGCAGTGAGGGGCGAGCCTACGAGCAGTACTTC. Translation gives CASSEGRAYEQYF.

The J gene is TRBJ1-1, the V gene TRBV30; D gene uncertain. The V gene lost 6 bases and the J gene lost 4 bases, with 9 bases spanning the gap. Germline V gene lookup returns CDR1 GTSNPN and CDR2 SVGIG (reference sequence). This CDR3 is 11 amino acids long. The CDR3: CACYGFTEAFF. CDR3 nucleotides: TGTGCCTGTTACGGTTTCACTGAAGCTTTCTTT.

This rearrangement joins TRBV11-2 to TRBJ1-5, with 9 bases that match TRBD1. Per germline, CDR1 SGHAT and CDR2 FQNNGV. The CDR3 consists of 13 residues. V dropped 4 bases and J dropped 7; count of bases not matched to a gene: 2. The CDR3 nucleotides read TGTGCCAGCAGCTGGGGACAGGGCCAGCCCCAGCATTTT. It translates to CASSWGQGQPQHF.

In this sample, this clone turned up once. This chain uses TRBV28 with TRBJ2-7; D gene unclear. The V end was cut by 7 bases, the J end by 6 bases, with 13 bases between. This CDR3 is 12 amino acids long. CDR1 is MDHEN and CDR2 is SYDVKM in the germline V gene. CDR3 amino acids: CASKGLPREQYF. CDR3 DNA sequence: TGTGCCAGCAAGGGTCTGCCACGCGAGCAGTACTTC.

CDR3 region: CASSLGLAGGYNEQFF. The CDR3 bases are TGCGCCAGCAGCTTGGGACTAGCGGGAGGGTACAATGAGCAGTTCTTC. The chain uses TRBV5-1 and TRBJ2-1, with 14 bases matching TRBD2. V was clipped by 0 bases and J by 4 bases; unmatched bases: 0. Germline CDR1 SGHRS, CDR2 YFSETQ. CDR3 size: 16 residues.

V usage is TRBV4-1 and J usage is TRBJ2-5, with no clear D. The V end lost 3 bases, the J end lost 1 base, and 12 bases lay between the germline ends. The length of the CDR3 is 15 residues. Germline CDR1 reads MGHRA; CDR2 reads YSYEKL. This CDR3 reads CASSHPTGGQETQYF. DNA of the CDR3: TGCGCCAGCAGCCATCCAACGGGCGGCCAAGAGACCCAGTACTTC.

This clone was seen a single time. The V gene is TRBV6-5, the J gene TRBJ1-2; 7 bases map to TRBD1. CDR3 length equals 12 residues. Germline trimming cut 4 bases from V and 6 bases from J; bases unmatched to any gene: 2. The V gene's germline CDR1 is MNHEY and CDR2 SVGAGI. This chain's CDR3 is CASSLDRNGYTF. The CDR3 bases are TGTGCCAGCAGTTTGGACAGGAATGGCTACACCTTC.

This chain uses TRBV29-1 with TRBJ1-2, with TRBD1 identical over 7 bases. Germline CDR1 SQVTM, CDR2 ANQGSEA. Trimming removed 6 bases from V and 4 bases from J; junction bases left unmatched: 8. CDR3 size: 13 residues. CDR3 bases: TGCAGCGTCAACCACAGGGGTGGCTATGGCTACACCTTC. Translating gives CSVNHRGGYGYTF.

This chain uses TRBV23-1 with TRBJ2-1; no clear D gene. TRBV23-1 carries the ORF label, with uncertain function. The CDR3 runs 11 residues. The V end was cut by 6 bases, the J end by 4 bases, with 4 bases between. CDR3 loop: CASSRYNEQFF. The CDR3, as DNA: TGCGCCAGCAGCCGATACAATGAGCAGTTCTTC.

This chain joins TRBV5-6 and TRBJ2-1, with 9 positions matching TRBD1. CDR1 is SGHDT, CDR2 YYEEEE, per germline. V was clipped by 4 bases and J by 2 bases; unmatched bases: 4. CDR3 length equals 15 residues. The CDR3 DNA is TGTGCCAGCAGCCCGGGGACAGGGACCTACAATGAGCAGTTCTTC. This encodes CASSPGTGTYNEQFF.

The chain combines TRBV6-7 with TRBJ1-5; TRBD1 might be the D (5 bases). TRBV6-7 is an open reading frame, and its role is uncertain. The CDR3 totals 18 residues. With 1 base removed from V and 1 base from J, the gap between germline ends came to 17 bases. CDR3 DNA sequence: TGTGCCAGCAGTTACTGGGCGGGGGTTACTGGGAGCAATCAGCCCCAGCATTTT. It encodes CASSYWAGVTGSNQPQHF.

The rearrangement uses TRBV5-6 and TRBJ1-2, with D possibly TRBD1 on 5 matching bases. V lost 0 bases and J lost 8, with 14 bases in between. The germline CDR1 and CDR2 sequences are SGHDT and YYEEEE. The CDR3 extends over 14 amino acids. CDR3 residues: CASSLEGLAIGYTF. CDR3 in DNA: TGTGCCAGCAGCTTGGAGGGGCTTGCTATCGGCTACACCTTC. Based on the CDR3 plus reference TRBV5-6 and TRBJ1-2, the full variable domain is DAGVTQSPTHLIKTRGQQVTLRCSPKSGHDTVSWYQQALGQGPQFIFQYYEEEERQRGNFPDRFSGHQFPNYSSELNVNALLLGDSALYLCASSLEGLAIGYTFGSGTRLTVV.

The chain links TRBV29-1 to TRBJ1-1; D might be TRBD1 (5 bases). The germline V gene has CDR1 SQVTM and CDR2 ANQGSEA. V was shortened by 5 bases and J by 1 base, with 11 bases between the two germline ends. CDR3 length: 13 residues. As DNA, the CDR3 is TGCAGCGTTAAGGGAGGACAGAACACTGAAGCTTTCTTT. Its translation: CSVKGGQNTEAFF.

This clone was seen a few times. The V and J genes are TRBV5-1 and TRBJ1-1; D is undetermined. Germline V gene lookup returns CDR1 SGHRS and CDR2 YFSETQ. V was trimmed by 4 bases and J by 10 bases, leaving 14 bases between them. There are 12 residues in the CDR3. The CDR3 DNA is TGCGCCAGCAGCCCTACAGCTCTTCCAGCTTTCTTT. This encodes CASSPTALPAFF.